Listed below are T cell receptor beta chains from one sample, sequenced in a study of T cell responses to AZD1222 COVID-19 vaccine. Assay: immunoSEQ multiplex PCR; the TCRdb copy retains only in-frame clones and omits some. In the table there are some 49,000 clones, 65% to 80% of which are singletons. Sequenced here: peripheral blood, sampled on day 0 of AZD1222 vaccination. The source of these receptors is an adult in good health. CDR3s include the opening cysteine and the closing phenylalanine or tryptophan. Each record gives: J gene, clone size, D gene, V gene, CDR3 protein, CDR3 DNA. The D gene is left open where the match is weak. Size values are once, few and many counts, or a class for expanded clones, and some rows have none.

j_call: TRBJ2-1
clone_size: .
d_call: .
v_call: TRBV10-3
cdr3_aa: CAISESTLVFINEQFF
cdr3_nt: TGTGCCATCAGTGAGTCGACCCTAGTATTTATTAATGAGCAGTTCTTC

j_call: TRBJ1-1
clone_size: .
d_call: .
v_call: TRBV6-5
cdr3_aa: CASSRQVNTEAFF
cdr3_nt: TGTGCCAGCAGTAGGCAGGTGAACACTGAAGCTTTCTTT

j_call: TRBJ2-5
clone_size: .
d_call: .
v_call: TRBV7-8
cdr3_aa: CASSLTGKETQYF
cdr3_nt: TGTGCCAGCAGCTTAACAGGGAAAGAGACCCAGTACTTC

j_call: TRBJ1-6
clone_size: few
d_call: .
v_call: TRBV6-1
cdr3_aa: CASSEGHNSPLHF
cdr3_nt: TGTGCCAGCAGTGAAGGGCATAATTCACCCCTCCACTTT

j_call: TRBJ1-5
clone_size: .
d_call: .
v_call: TRBV30
cdr3_aa: CAWSGPNQPQHF
cdr3_nt: TGTGCCTGGAGTGGCCCGAATCAGCCCCAGCATTTT

j_call: TRBJ2-7
clone_size: .
d_call: .
v_call: TRBV19
cdr3_aa: CASSRPGIEQYF
cdr3_nt: TGTGCCAGTAGTAGACCAGGAATCGAGCAGTACTTC

j_call: TRBJ1-5
clone_size: .
d_call: .
v_call: TRBV27
cdr3_aa: CASSDTGIQPQHF
cdr3_nt: TGTGCCAGCAGTGACACAGGGATTCAGCCCCAGCATTTT

j_call: TRBJ2-7
clone_size: .
d_call: TRBD2
v_call: TRBV7-8
cdr3_aa: CASSLGTSVYEQYF
cdr3_nt: TGTGCCAGCAGCTTAGGGACTAGTGTCTACGAGCAGTACTTC

j_call: TRBJ2-1
clone_size: .
d_call: .
v_call: TRBV6-5
cdr3_aa: CASSPGWPNNEQFF
cdr3_nt: TGTGCCAGCAGCCCAGGTTGGCCAAACAATGAGCAGTTCTTC

j_call: TRBJ1-5
clone_size: once
d_call: .
v_call: TRBV14
cdr3_aa: CASSQEGQQFLWTWPQHF
cdr3_nt: TGTGCCAGCAGCCAAGAAGGACAACAGTTCCTTTGGACGTGGCCCCAGCATTTT

j_call: TRBJ2-7
clone_size: .
d_call: TRBD1
v_call: TRBV6-5
cdr3_aa: CASSDDRGGHDEQYF
cdr3_nt: TGTGCCAGCAGCGATGACAGGGGCGGGCATGACGAGCAGTACTTC

j_call: TRBJ1-2
clone_size: .
d_call: .
v_call: TRBV12-3/TRBV12-4
cdr3_aa: CASSFGEGGYTF
cdr3_nt: TGTGCCAGCAGTTTCGGTGAGGGTGGCTACACCTTC

j_call: TRBJ2-7
clone_size: .
d_call: .
v_call: TRBV7-9
cdr3_aa: CASSSELHGNYEQYF
cdr3_nt: TGTGCCAGCAGCTCTGAGTTACACGGGAACTACGAGCAGTACTTC

j_call: TRBJ1-2
clone_size: .
d_call: .
v_call: TRBV28
cdr3_aa: CASSSEGLGANYGYTF
cdr3_nt: TGTGCCAGCAGCTCTGAAGGGTTGGGAGCTAACTATGGCTACACCTTC

j_call: TRBJ1-2
clone_size: .
d_call: .
v_call: TRBV19
cdr3_aa: CASRGNLNVGYTF
cdr3_nt: TGTGCCAGTAGGGGGAACCTAAATGTTGGCTACACCTTC

j_call: TRBJ1-1
clone_size: .
d_call: TRBD1
v_call: TRBV9
cdr3_aa: CASSSRDRGTEAFF
cdr3_nt: TGTGCCAGCAGCTCGCGAGACAGGGGAACTGAAGCTTTCTTT

j_call: TRBJ2-5
clone_size: .
d_call: .
v_call: TRBV4-2
cdr3_aa: CASSQSDRIRGTQYF
cdr3_nt: TGTGCCAGCAGCCAATCCGACAGGATCCGAGGGACCCAGTACTTC

j_call: TRBJ2-3
clone_size: .
d_call: .
v_call: TRBV20-1
cdr3_aa: CSARSSNTQYF
cdr3_nt: TGCAGTGCCCGGAGCAGTAATACGCAGTATTTT

j_call: TRBJ1-1
clone_size: .
d_call: .
v_call: TRBV11-2
cdr3_aa: CASSLEWDNLYTEAFF
cdr3_nt: TGTGCCAGCAGCTTAGAATGGGACAACTTATACACTGAAGCTTTCTTT

j_call: TRBJ2-1
clone_size: .
d_call: TRBD2
v_call: TRBV5-6
cdr3_aa: CASSLVGGSSYNEQFF
cdr3_nt: TGTGCCAGCAGCTTGGTGGGAGGGAGCTCCTACAATGAGCAGTTCTTC

j_call: TRBJ2-3
clone_size: .
d_call: .
v_call: TRBV5-4
cdr3_aa: CASSLGPGYTDTQYF
cdr3_nt: TGTGCCAGCAGCTTGGGGCCAGGGTACACAGATACGCAGTATTTT

j_call: TRBJ2-7
clone_size: .
d_call: .
v_call: TRBV5-8
cdr3_aa: CASSYFHEQYF
cdr3_nt: TGTGCCAGCAGCTACTTCCACGAGCAGTACTTC

j_call: TRBJ1-4
clone_size: few
d_call: .
v_call: TRBV5-1
cdr3_aa: CASSIGGGGLFF
cdr3_nt: TGCGCCAGCAGCATTGGCGGGGGCGGACTGTTTTTT

j_call: TRBJ1-1
clone_size: .
d_call: TRBD1
v_call: TRBV5-1
cdr3_aa: CASSLGWTGRNTEAFF
cdr3_nt: TGCGCCAGCAGCTTGGGGTGGACAGGGAGGAACACTGAAGCTTTCTTT

j_call: TRBJ1-1
clone_size: .
d_call: TRBD1
v_call: TRBV6-6
cdr3_aa: CASTPRGGSMNTEAFF
cdr3_nt: TGTGCCAGCACCCCCAGAGGGGGCAGTATGAACACTGAAGCTTTCTTT

j_call: TRBJ2-6
clone_size: .
d_call: .
v_call: TRBV11-2
cdr3_aa: CASSLNGGGSGANVLTF
cdr3_nt: TGTGCCAGCAGCTTGAATGGAGGGGGATCTGGGGCCAACGTCCTGACTTTC

j_call: TRBJ1-6
clone_size: .
d_call: TRBD1
v_call: TRBV4-1
cdr3_aa: CASSQGQGVSPLHF
cdr3_nt: TGCGCCAGCAGCCAGGGACAGGGGGTTTCACCCCTCCACTTT

j_call: TRBJ2-1
clone_size: few
d_call: TRBD2
v_call: TRBV28
cdr3_aa: CASSPGGRAYNEQFF
cdr3_nt: TGTGCCAGCAGCCCTGGCGGGAGGGCCTACAATGAGCAGTTCTTC

j_call: TRBJ1-1
clone_size: .
d_call: TRBD1
v_call: TRBV19
cdr3_aa: CASSIGGTENTEAFF
cdr3_nt: TGTGCCAGTAGTATAGGGGGGACAGAGAACACTGAAGCTTTCTTT

j_call: TRBJ2-3
clone_size: once
d_call: TRBD2
v_call: TRBV11-2
cdr3_aa: CASSLPSGGGTDTQYF
cdr3_nt: TGTGCCAGCAGCCTACCTAGCGGCGGGGGCACAGATACGCAGTATTTT

j_call: TRBJ1-2
clone_size: .
d_call: .
v_call: TRBV19
cdr3_aa: CASSSEGGYGYTF
cdr3_nt: TGTGCCAGTAGTTCGGAGGGTGGATATGGCTACACCTTC

j_call: TRBJ1-1
clone_size: .
d_call: .
v_call: TRBV19
cdr3_aa: CASISQGGRTEAFF
cdr3_nt: TGTGCCAGTATTAGTCAGGGAGGTAGGACTGAAGCTTTCTTT

j_call: TRBJ1-1
clone_size: .
d_call: .
v_call: TRBV23-1
cdr3_aa: CASSHIRDLDPMNTEAFF
cdr3_nt: TGCGCCAGCAGTCACATCCGGGACTTAGACCCCATGAACACTGAAGCTTTCTTT

j_call: TRBJ2-1
clone_size: .
d_call: .
v_call: TRBV28
cdr3_aa: CASSVPRGPGNEQFF
cdr3_nt: TGTGCCAGCAGTGTCCCAAGGGGCCCCGGCAATGAGCAGTTCTTC

j_call: TRBJ1-1
clone_size: .
d_call: .
v_call: TRBV10-2
cdr3_aa: CASSGPGENTEAFF
cdr3_nt: TGCGCCAGCAGTGGACCGGGGGAAAACACTGAAGCTTTCTTT

j_call: TRBJ2-7
clone_size: .
d_call: .
v_call: TRBV4-3
cdr3_aa: CASSQVGRVAYEQYF
cdr3_nt: TGCGCCAGCAGCCAAGTCGGTAGGGTCGCCTACGAGCAGTACTTC

j_call: TRBJ2-5
clone_size: .
d_call: .
v_call: TRBV4-2
cdr3_aa: CASSQEPGRGETQYF
cdr3_nt: TGTGCCAGCAGCCAAGAGCCGGGCCGGGGGGAGACCCAGTACTTC

j_call: TRBJ1-1
clone_size: .
d_call: .
v_call: TRBV10-1
cdr3_aa: CASSRNPSATEAFF
cdr3_nt: TGCGCCAGCAGTCGAAACCCCTCGGCCACTGAAGCTTTCTTT

j_call: TRBJ1-2
clone_size: .
d_call: .
v_call: TRBV3-1/TRBV3-2
cdr3_aa: CASSLGGKGYGYTF
cdr3_nt: TGTGCCAGCAGCCTAGGGGGTAAAGGCTATGGCTACACCTTC

j_call: TRBJ1-2
clone_size: .
d_call: .
v_call: TRBV19
cdr3_aa: CASRRSEGNYGYTF
cdr3_nt: TGTGCCAGTAGACGGAGCGAAGGAAACTATGGCTACACCTTC

j_call: TRBJ2-1
clone_size: .
d_call: TRBD2
v_call: TRBV12-5
cdr3_aa: CASGLGLAANEQFF
cdr3_nt: TGTGCTAGTGGTTTGGGACTAGCGGCCAATGAGCAGTTCTTC

j_call: TRBJ1-6
clone_size: .
d_call: .
v_call: TRBV6-5
cdr3_aa: CASREGGLYNSPLHF
cdr3_nt: TGTGCCAGCAGGGAGGGGGGGTTATATAATTCACCCCTCCACTTT

j_call: TRBJ1-2
clone_size: once
d_call: TRBD1
v_call: TRBV2
cdr3_aa: CASSVTPRQGNYGYTF
cdr3_nt: TGTGCCAGCAGCGTAACTCCTAGACAGGGAAACTATGGCTACACCTTC

j_call: TRBJ1-1
clone_size: .
d_call: .
v_call: TRBV28
cdr3_aa: CASGSQATNTEAFF
cdr3_nt: TGTGCCAGCGGATCACAGGCCACGAACACTGAAGCTTTCTTT

j_call: TRBJ1-5
clone_size: .
d_call: .
v_call: TRBV7-9
cdr3_aa: CASSLDGFNQPQHF
cdr3_nt: TGTGCCAGCAGCTTGGACGGCTTCAATCAGCCCCAGCATTTT

j_call: TRBJ1-6
clone_size: .
d_call: TRBD1
v_call: TRBV5-1
cdr3_aa: CASSRWPGQYNSPLHF
cdr3_nt: TGCGCCAGCAGCAGATGGCCGGGACAGTATAATTCACCCCTCCACTTT